Shown below are 12 T cell receptor beta chains from a single sample sequenced in a study of early T cells in non-severe SARS-CoV-2 infection. TCRdb re-called the 5' RACE reads with MiXCR, one entry per CDR3 protein. The repertoire holds 70,000 to 90,000 distinct CDR3 sequences, with more than 9% as singletons. The sample in question was whole blood, obtained at baseline. These receptors were obtained from an adult who was a healthcare worker with PCR-confirmed SARS-CoV-2 infection or an uninfected control (not recorded which).

In this sample, this clonotype turned up a few times. The chain is built from TRBV3-1 and TRBJ2-7, with 8 bases identical to TRBD1. The germline gives CDR1 LGHDT, CDR2 YNNKEL (reference sequence). The CDR3 length is 14 residues. V dropped 5 bases and J dropped 6; count of bases not matched to a gene: 9. CDR3 region: CASSFGQGTSEQYF. CDR3 nucleotides: TGTGCCAGCAGCTTTGGACAGGGTACGTCCGAGCAGTACTTC.

This clonotype was detected many times. The gene calls are TRBV2 and TRBJ1-5; weak D call: TRBD1 (5 bases). Germline CDR1 SNHLY, CDR2 FYNNEI. Trimming stripped 3 bases from V and 5 bases from J, with 11 bases between. The CDR3 is 14 residues long. This CDR3 is CASSEVTAYQPQHF. The CDR3 region has the DNA TGTGCCAGCAGTGAGGTGACAGCTTATCAGCCCCAGCATTTT.

This clonotype was seen only a few times. The chain couples TRBV28 to TRBJ2-7; D possibly corresponds to TRBD2 (6 bases). This CDR3 has 15 amino acids. The ends were cut back, 5 bases at V and 2 bases at J, with 16 bases in the middle. Germline lookup yields CDR1 MDHEN and CDR2 SYDVKM. The DNA of the CDR3 is TGTGCCAGCAGTCCCCTGGTGGGAGGCACCTACGAGCAGTACTTC. This codes for CASSPLVGGTYEQYF. Full variable domain (rest looked up from reference TRBV28 and TRBJ2-7): DVKVTQSSRYLVKRTGEKVFLECVQDMDHENMFWYRQDPGLGLRLIYFSYDVKMKEKGDIPEGYSVSREKKERFSLILESASTNQTSMYLCASSPLVGGTYEQYFGPGTRLTVT.

The sample holds a few counts of this clonotype. The chain is built from TRBV20-1 and TRBJ1-1; D perhaps matches TRBD1 (6 bases). Trimming removed 3 bases at V and 4 bases at J, with 18 bases between. This CDR3 region has 15 residues. Germline lookup yields CDR1 DFQATT and CDR2 SNEGSKA (reference sequence). The CDR3 bases are TGCAGTGCTAGGGGGGACATAACGAGGGGCACTGAAGCTTTCTTT. The encoded protein is CSARGDITRGTEAFF.

This chain links TRBV12-3 or TRBV12-4 with TRBJ2-1; D not certain. The CDR3 runs 16 residues. The V and J ends lost 5 bases and 3 bases respectively, with 17 bases between them. Here the CDR3 DNA reads TGTGCCAGCAGTCTAGGTGGGCTAGTCGGCTACAATGAGCAGTTCTTC. Translating it yields CASSLGGLVGYNEQFF.

CDR3 DNA sequence: TGTGCCAGCAGCCAAGAGGGACTAGCGGCCCCTTACGAGCAGTACTTC. It encodes CASSQEGLAAPYEQYF. The chain joins TRBV4-2 to TRBJ2-7, with 11 bases matching TRBD2. CDR1 and CDR2 (germline): LGHNA, YNFKEQ. Germline trimming cut 0 bases from V and 4 bases from J; bases unmatched to any gene: 5. The CDR3 contains 16 residues.

Of note for this clonotype: An end of the junction does not agree with germline; a read error may underlie this. The chain employs TRBV7-6 and TRBJ2-2; no reliable D call. The CDR3 contains 16 residues. The germline CDR1 and CDR2 sequences are SGHVS and FNYEAQ. The CDR3, as DNA: TGTACCAGCAGCCCGCCCCTCTGGGAGAACACCGGGGAGCTGTTTTTT. Translation gives CTSSPPLWENTGELFF.

This clonotype was found many times. The gene calls are TRBV7-9 and TRBJ2-3; 10 nucleotides agree with TRBD2. V gave up 3 bases and J gave up 4 bases; unmatched junction bases: 13. The CDR3 covers 18 residues. CDR1 is SEHNR and CDR2 is FQNEAQ in the germline V gene (reference sequence). CDR3 region: CASSLYVSSGSGPDTQYF. DNA for the CDR3: TGTGCCAGCAGCTTGTACGTTTCTAGCGGGAGCGGACCAGATACGCAGTATTTT.

The chain recombines TRBV28 with TRBJ2-4; TRBD1 matches at 8 bases. The V gene's germline CDR1 is MDHEN and CDR2 SYDVKM. Trimming cost V 6 bases and J 5 bases; bases outside gene matches: 9. The CDR3 length is 15 residues. CDR3 sequence (DNA): TGTGCCAGCAGCCAACAGACAGGGGTCCAAAACATTCAGTACTTC. Protein: CASSQQTGVQNIQYF.

The V gene is TRBV20-1, the J gene TRBJ2-3; D remains ambiguous. Germline CDR1 DFQATT, CDR2 SNEGSKA (reference sequence). With 3 bases removed from V and 2 bases from J, the gap between germline ends came to 9 bases. The CDR3 is 13 residues long. This chain's CDR3 is CSASLLNTDTQYF. CDR3 DNA sequence: TGCAGTGCTAGCCTTTTAAACACAGATACGCAGTATTTT.

The chain employs TRBV18 and TRBJ1-1; D not certain. CDR1 is KGHSH, CDR2 LQKENI, per germline. The CDR3 is made up of 13 amino acids. V was pared by 1 base and J by 3 bases, with 6 bases between. The CDR3 here is CASSPQADTEAFF. CDR3 in DNA: TGTGCCAGCTCACCACAGGCGGACACTGAAGCTTTCTTT.

J is TRBJ1-2 and V is TRBV5-5; D not resolved. V lost 5 bases to trimming and J lost 6 bases, with 26 bases between them. The V gene's germline CDR1 is SGHKS and CDR2 YYEKEE (reference sequence). The CDR3 runs 17 residues. The CDR3 spells CASSMPRSNVPPDGYTF. The CDR3 region has the DNA TGTGCCAGCAGTATGCCTAGATCGAACGTACCGCCTGATGGCTACACCTTC.